The entry that follows covers one TCR beta chain sequence. The entry originates in a study of blood T cell repertoires in COVID-19. Overall study context: PBMCs, B-cell-depleted T cells, or T cells were the source of the cDNA or gDNA that made up the material.

TCRdb's copy holds only in-frame clones and misses some; the assay was immunoSEQ multiplex PCR. The data show 120,000 to 150,000 clones, about four fifths seen once. Trimming cost V 4 bases and J 7 bases, with 16 bases left between them. The CDR3 runs to 13 residues. Germline loops: CDR1 SQVTM, CDR2 ANQGSEA. The chain has TRBV29-1 and TRBJ1-2; the D gene is possibly TRBD1 (5 bases). Material: peripheral blood. The TCR originated in a human donor with acute or convalescent COVID-19. The donor label of this sample is uncertain. CDR3 sequence reads: CSVGGSLAPGYTF. The DNA for the CDR3 is TGCAGCGTTGGGGGCAGTCTGGCGCCTGGCTACACCTTC.